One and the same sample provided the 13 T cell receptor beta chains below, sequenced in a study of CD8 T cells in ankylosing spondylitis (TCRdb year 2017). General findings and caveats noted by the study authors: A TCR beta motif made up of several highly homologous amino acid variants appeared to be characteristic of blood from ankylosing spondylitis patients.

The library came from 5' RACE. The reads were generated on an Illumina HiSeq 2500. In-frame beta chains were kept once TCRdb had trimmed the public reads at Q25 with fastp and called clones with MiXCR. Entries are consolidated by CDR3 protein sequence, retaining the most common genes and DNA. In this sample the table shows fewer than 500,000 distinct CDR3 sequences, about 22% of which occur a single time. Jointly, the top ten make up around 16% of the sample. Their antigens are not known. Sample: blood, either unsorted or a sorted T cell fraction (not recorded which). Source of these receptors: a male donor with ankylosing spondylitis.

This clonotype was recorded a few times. CDR3 in amino acids: CASSISRDYSPLSYNEQFF. The CDR3 region has the DNA TGTGCCAGTAGTATAAGTCGGGACTACTCTCCTTTATCTTACAATGAGCAGTTCTTC. The rearrangement joins TRBV19 to TRBJ2-1, with 7 bases fitting TRBD2. Germline V gives CDR1 LNHDA, CDR2 SQIVND (reference sequence). This CDR3 has 19 amino acids. J lost 4 bases, V lost 2 bases, and 17 bases had no gene match.

CDR3 in amino acids: CASTPDRAGNTIYF. CDR3 DNA sequence: TGTGCCAGCACTCCGGACAGGGCTGGAAACACCATATATTTT. This chain uses TRBV2 with TRBJ1-3; 8 nucleotides match TRBD1. The V gene's germline CDR1 is SNHLY and CDR2 FYNNEI. V dropped 7 bases and J dropped 2; count of bases not matched to a gene: 4. The CDR3 has 14 residues.

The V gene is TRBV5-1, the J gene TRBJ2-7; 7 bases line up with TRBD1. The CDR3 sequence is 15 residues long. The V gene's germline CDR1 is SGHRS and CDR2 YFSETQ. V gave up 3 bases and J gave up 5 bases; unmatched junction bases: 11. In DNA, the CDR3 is TGCGCCAGCAGCTGGGACCCGACAGGGACCGACGAGCAGTACTTC. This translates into CASSWDPTGTDEQYF. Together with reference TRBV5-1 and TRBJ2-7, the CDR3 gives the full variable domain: KAGVTQTPRYLIKTRGQQVTLSCSPISGHRSVSWYQQTPGQGLQFLFEYFSETQRNKGNFPGRFSGRQFSNSRSEMNVSTLELGDSALYLCASSWDPTGTDEQYFGPGTRLTVT.

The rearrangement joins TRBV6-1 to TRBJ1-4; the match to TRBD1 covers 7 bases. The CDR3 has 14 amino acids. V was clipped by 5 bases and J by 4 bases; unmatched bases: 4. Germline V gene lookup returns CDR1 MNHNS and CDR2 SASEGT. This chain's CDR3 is CASSRDRDNEKLFF. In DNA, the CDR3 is TGTGCCAGCAGTCGGGACAGAGATAATGAAAAACTGTTTTTT.

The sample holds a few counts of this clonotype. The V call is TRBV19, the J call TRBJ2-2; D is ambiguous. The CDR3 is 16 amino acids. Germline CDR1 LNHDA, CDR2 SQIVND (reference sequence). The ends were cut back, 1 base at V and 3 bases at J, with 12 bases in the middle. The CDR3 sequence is CASSIVGIRDTGELFF. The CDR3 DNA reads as TGTGCCAGTAGTATAGTAGGGATTAGGGACACCGGGGAGCTGTTTTTT.

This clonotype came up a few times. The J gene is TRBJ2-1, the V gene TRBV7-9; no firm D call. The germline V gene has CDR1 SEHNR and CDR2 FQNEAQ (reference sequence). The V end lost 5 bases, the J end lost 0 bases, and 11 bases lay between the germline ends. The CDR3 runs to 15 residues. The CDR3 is CASSNRPISYNEQFF. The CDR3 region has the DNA TGTGCCAGCAGCAACCGACCCATCTCCTACAATGAGCAGTTCTTC.

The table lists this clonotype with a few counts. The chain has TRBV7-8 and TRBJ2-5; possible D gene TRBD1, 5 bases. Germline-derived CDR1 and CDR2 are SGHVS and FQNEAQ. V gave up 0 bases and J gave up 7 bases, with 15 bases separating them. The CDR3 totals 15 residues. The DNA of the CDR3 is TGTGCCAGCAGCTTAGCCAGCAGGGAACTTGGGACCCAGTACTTC. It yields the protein CASSLASRELGTQYF.

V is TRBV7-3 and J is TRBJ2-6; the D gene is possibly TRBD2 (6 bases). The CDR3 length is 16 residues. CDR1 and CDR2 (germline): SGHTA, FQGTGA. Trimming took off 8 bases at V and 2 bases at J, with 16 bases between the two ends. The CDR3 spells CASGPGGGTGANVLTF. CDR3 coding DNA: TGTGCCAGCGGACCCGGGGGAGGAACTGGGGCCAACGTCCTGACTTTC.

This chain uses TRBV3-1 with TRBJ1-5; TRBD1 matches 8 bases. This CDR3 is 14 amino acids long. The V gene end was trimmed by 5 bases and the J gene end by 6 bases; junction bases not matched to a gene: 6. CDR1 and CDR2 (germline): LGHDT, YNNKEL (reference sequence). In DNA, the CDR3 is TGTGCCAGCAGCTCGACAGGGGTAGGTCAGCCCCAGCATTTT. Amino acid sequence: CASSSTGVGQPQHF.

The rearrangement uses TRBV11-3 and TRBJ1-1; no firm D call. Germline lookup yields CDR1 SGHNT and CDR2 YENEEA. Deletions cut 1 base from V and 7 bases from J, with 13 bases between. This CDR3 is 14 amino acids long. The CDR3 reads CASSLAGQISEAFF. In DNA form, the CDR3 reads TGTGCCAGCAGCTTAGCTGGGCAGATTAGTGAAGCTTTCTTT.

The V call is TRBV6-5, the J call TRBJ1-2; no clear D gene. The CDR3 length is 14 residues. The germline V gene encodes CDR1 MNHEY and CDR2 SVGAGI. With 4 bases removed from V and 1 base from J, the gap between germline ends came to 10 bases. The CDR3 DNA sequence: TGTGCCAGCAGTTTTACGGGCTTTAACTATGGCTACACCTTC. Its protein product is CASSFTGFNYGYTF.

The CDR3 region has the DNA TGTGCCAGCAGCTTAAGCGTTCTAGCGGGCACCGGGGAGCTGTTTTTT. Translated, it gives CASSLSVLAGTGELFF. The gene calls are TRBV11-2 and TRBJ2-2, with TRBD2 identical over 8 bases. J was trimmed by 4 bases and V by 2 bases; bases with no gene match: 6. The germline V gene has CDR1 SGHAT and CDR2 FQNNGV. There are 16 residues in the CDR3. The full variable domain, its missing parts supplied by reference TRBV11-2 and TRBJ2-2, is EAGVAQSPRYKIIEKRQSVAFWCNPISGHATLYWYQQILGQGPKLLIQFQNNGVVDDSQLPKDRFSAERLKGVDSTLKIQPAKLEDSAVYLCASSLSVLAGTGELFFGEGSRLTVL.

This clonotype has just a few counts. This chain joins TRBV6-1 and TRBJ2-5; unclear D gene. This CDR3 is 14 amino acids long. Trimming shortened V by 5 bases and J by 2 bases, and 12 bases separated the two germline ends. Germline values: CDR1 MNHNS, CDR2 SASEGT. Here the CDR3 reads CASSLPLGQETQYF. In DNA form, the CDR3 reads TGTGCCAGCAGTCTGCCCCTAGGACAAGAGACCCAGTACTTC.